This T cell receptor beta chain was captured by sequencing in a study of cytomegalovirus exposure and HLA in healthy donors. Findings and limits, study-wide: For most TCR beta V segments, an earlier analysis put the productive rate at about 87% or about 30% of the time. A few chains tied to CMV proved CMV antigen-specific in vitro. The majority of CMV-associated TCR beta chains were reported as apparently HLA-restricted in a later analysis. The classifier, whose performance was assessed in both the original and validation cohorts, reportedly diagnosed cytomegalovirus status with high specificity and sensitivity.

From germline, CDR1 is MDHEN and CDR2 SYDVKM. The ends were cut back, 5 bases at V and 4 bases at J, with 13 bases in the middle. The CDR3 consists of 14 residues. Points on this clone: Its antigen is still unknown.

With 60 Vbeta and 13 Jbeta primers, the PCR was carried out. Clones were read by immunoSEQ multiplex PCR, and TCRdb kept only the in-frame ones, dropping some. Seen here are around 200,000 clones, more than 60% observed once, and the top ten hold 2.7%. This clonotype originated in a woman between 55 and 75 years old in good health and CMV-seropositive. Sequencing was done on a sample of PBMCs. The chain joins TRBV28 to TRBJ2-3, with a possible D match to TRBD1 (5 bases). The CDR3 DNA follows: TGTGCCAGCAGTCAAACCCAGGGTTCAGATACGCAGTATTTT. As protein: CASSQTQGSDTQYF.